This T cell receptor (beta chain) is drawn from a study of CD8 T cells in ankylosing spondylitis. TCRdb independently ran MiXCR on the 5' RACE reads; one entry per CDR3 protein. The sample records 330,000 or so distinct CDR3 sequences, 6.5% to 10% being singletons. Of note for this clonotype: Its cognate antigen is unknown.

The germline V gene encodes CDR1 SGHNT and CDR2 YENEEA. There are 12 residues in the CDR3. V was trimmed by 4 bases and J by 6 bases, leaving 10 bases between them. Regarding the study as a whole: CD8+ cells made up the disease-linked clones, which were relatively rare in peripheral blood. Blood of patients with ankylosing spondylitis appeared to be characterized by a TCR beta motif of roughly eight highly homologous variants.

The chain is built from TRBV11-3 and TRBJ2-7; D is uncertain. This TCR was sampled from a male donor with ankylosing spondylitis. The material sequenced was blood, either unsorted or a sorted T cell fraction (not recorded which). CDR3 sequence (DNA): TGTGCCAGCAGCTCCATAGAGTTCGAGCAGTACTTC. Its translation is CASSSIEFEQYF.